This T cell receptor beta chain emerged from a study of T cells in Graves' hyperthyroidism and ophthalmopathy. Study conclusions and caveats: Using 13 V-J features, a model discriminated ophthalmopathy from stable hyperthyroidism.

V was trimmed by 2 bases and J by 6 bases, leaving 11 bases between them. Germline CDR1 is MDHEN and CDR2 is SYDVKM. CDR3 length equals 14 residues. RNA transcripts gave rise to amplified TCR beta CDR3 regions. The TCR CDR3 was amplified in a first-round RT-PCR using the HTBI primer set. TCRdb used MiXCR to reprocess the multiplex PCR reads, holding one entry per CDR3 protein. There are 380,000 or so distinct CDR3 sequences in the sample; roughly 13% occur only once, and approximately 23% lies in the top ten. PBMCs stemmed from 10 ml fresh peripheral blood. This clonotype was recorded at least ten times. The antigen remains unidentified.

Sequences were obtained from blood. The TCR comes from a woman between 25 and 40 years old with Graves' hyperthyroidism. This chain joins TRBV28 and TRBJ1-5, with D perhaps matching TRBD1 (5 bases). CDR3 sequence (DNA): TGTGCCAGCAGTTTAAAGGGGAAGGGTCAGCCCCAGCATTTT. This gives the protein CASSLKGKGQPQHF.